This TCR beta chain was sequenced during a study of beta chain features in type 1 diabetes. The CDR3 covers 17 residues. V shed 5 bases, J shed 5 bases, and the junction held 14 bases outside the gene matches. Based on CD45RO/CCR7/CD25/CD127/CD95/CD27, CD4+ regulatory, stem cell-like memory, naive and central memory cells were sorted. Of the isolated RNA, all was reverse transcribed, and so the sequenced material was expressed TCRB transcripts. Method: immunoSEQ multiplex PCR; TCRdb's copy keeps in-frame clones and lacks some. Of 350,000 or so clones listed, about 20% were seen once; the top ten hold 0.035% to 0.055%.

This TCR was recovered from a young woman in good health. This rearrangement joins TRBV23-1 to TRBJ2-5; the match to TRBD1 covers 10 bases. TRBV23-1 is annotated as an ORF whose role is uncertain. Source material: naive CD4+ T cells from blood. In nucleotides, the CDR3 is TGCGCCAGCAGTGGACCTCGGGGGACAGGGGTTTCGGAGACCCAGTACTTC. It specifies CASSGPRGTGVSETQYF.